This T cell receptor (beta chain) was retrieved from a study of cytomegalovirus exposure and HLA in healthy donors. Whole-study findings and limits: No immune exposure information besides CMV serostatus was available.

The CDR3 covers 16 residues. Per germline, CDR1 SGHTA and CDR2 FQGNSA. The V gene lost 1 base and the J gene lost 9 bases, with 19 bases spanning the gap. PCR amplification relied on 60 Vbeta primers (plus 13 Jbeta primers). The table came from immunoSEQ multiplex PCR; TCRdb's copy has only in-frame clones and leaves some out. In the table there are about 140,000 clones, roughly 79% of which are singletons. With regard to this clone: Its antigen is not known.

Input material: PBMCs. The sequence derives from a woman in her thirties or forties in good health and CMV-seronegative. The chain carries TRBV7-2 and TRBJ1-5; D not certain. Here the CDR3 reads CASSLVLTAPEGPQHF. CDR3 DNA sequence: TGTGCCAGCAGCTTAGTTTTGACGGCTCCCGAGGGGCCCCAGCATTTT.